This TCR beta chain stems from a study of T cell responses to AZD1222 COVID-19 vaccine. Points from the study as a whole: Females made up more of the donors, who were largely white British, and clonal diversity may have come out too low. Spike-specific TCR breadth and depth rose after two AZD1222 doses. Just a handful of people given AZD1222 tested seropositive at baseline.

A note on this clone: Its specificity is unknown.

The repertoire was sequenced with immunoSEQ multiplex PCR; TCRdb's copy has only in-frame clones and lacks some. This sample carries about 180,000 clones, just under 90% of them seen once, and the ten largest clones take about 4.1%. There are 14 residues in the CDR3. V shed 4 bases and J shed 5 bases, with 14 bases lying between them. Germline V CDR1 and CDR2: LGHNA, YSLEER. V and J are TRBV4-3 and TRBJ2-5; D is undetermined. The input for sequencing was peripheral blood, taken 28 days after the second dose of the MenACWY control vaccine. This TCR derives from an adult who received the MenACWY meningococcal vaccine as a control. This chain's CDR3 is CASSLRLSRETQYF. CDR3 nucleotides: TGCGCCAGCAGCCTGCGGCTAAGCCGGGAGACCCAGTACTTC.